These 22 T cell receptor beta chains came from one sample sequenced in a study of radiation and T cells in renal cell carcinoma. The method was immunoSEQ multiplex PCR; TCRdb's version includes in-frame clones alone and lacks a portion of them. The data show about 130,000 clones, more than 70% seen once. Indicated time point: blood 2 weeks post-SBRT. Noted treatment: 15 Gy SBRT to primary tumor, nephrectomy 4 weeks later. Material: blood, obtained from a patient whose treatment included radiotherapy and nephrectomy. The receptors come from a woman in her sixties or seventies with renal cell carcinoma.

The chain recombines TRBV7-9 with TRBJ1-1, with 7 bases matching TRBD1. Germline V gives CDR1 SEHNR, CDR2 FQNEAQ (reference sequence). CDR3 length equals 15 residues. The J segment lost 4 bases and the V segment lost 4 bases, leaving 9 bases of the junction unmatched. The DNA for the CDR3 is TGTGCCAGCAGCTCTTCGACAGGGTGGAGCACTGAAGCTTTCTTT. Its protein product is CASSSSTGWSTEAFF.

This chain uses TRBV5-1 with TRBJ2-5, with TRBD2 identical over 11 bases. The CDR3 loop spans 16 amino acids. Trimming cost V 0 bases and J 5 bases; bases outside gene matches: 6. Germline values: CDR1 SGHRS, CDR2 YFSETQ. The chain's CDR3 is CASSLGLAGGRETQYF. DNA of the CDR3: TGCGCCAGCAGCTTGGGGCTAGCGGGGGGCCGGGAGACCCAGTACTTC.

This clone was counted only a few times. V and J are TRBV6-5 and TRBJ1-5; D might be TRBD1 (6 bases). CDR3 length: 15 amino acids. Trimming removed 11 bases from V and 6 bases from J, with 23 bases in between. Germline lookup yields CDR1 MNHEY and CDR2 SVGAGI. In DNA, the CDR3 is TGTGCCTCACGAGGCTCCGGGGGGGCCGGTCAGCCCCAGCATTTT. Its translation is CASRGSGGAGQPQHF.

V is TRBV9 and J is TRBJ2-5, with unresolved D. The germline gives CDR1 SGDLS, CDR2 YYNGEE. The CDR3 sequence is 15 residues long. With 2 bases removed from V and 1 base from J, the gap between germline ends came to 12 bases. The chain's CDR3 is CASSVSPTRQETQYF. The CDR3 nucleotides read TGTGCCAGCAGCGTGTCTCCGACCCGCCAAGAGACCCAGTACTTC.

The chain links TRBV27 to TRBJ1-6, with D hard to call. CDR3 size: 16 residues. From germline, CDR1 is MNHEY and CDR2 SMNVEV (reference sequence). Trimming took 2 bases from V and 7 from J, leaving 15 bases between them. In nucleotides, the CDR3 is TGTGCCAGCAGTTTAAAGTCGGCAATAGGGAATTCACCCCTCCACTTT. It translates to CASSLKSAIGNSPLHF.

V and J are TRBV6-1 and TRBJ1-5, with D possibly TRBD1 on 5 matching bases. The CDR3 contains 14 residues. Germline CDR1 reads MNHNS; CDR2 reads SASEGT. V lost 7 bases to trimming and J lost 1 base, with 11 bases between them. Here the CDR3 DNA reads TGTGCCAGCAATCAACAGGTGAGCAATCAGCCCCAGCATTTT. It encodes CASNQQVSNQPQHF.

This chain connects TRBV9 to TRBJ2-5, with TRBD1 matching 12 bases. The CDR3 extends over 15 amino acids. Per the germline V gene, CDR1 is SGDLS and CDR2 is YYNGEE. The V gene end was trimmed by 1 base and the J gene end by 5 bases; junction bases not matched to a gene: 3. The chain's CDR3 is CASSVSGTGGETQYF. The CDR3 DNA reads TGTGCCAGCAGCGTATCTGGGACAGGGGGCGAGACCCAGTACTTC.

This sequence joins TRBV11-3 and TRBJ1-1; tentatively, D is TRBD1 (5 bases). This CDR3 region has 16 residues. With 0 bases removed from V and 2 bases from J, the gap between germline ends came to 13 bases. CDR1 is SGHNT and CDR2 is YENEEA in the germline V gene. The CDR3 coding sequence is TGTGCCAGCAGCTTAGATAGTTGGCAGGGTAACACTGAAGCTTTCTTT. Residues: CASSLDSWQGNTEAFF.

The CDR3 DNA sequence: TGTGCCAGCAGTGCTGGGACAGGGGGTTGGACTGAAGCTTTCTTT. Amino acids: CASSAGTGGWTEAFF. The chain combines TRBV6-1 with TRBJ1-1; TRBD1 matches at 11 bases. The V gene's germline CDR1 is MNHNS and CDR2 SASEGT. With V trimmed by 4 bases and J by 5 bases, 6 bases remained unmatched. This CDR3 is 15 amino acids long.

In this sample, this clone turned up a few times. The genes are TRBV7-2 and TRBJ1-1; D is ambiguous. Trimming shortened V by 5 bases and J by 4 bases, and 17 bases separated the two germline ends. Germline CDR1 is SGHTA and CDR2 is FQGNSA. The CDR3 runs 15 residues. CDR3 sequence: CASSPDNFGSTEAFF. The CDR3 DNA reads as TGTGCCAGCAGCCCCGACAATTTCGGAAGCACTGAAGCTTTCTTT.

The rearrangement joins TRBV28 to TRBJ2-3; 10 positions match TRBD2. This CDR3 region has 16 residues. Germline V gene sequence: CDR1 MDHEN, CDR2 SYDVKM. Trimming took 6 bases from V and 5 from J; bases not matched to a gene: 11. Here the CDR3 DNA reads TGTGCCAGCAGCGGAGCGGGGGGGCCCTCTGTAGATACGCAGTATTTT. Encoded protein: CASSGAGGPSVDTQYF.

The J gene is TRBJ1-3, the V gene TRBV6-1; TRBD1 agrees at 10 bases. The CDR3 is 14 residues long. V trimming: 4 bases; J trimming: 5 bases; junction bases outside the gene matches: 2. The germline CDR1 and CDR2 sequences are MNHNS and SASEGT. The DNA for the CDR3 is TGTGCCAGCAGTGGACAGGGGGCGAGAAACACCATATATTTT. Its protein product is CASSGQGARNTIYF.

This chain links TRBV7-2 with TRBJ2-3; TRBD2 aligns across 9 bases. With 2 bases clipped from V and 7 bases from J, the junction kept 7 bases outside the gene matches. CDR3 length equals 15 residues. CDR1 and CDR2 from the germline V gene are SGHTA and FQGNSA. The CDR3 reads CASSLPRGGGNTQYF. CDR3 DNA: TGTGCCAGCAGCTTACCGCGGGGGGGCGGGAATACGCAGTATTTT.

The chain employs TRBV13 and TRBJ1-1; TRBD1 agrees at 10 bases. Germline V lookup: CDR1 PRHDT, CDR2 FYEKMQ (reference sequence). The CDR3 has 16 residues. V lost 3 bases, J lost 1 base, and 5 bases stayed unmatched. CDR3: CASSLRTGGGNTEAFF. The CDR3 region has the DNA TGTGCCAGCAGCTTGAGGACAGGGGGGGGGAACACTGAAGCTTTCTTT.

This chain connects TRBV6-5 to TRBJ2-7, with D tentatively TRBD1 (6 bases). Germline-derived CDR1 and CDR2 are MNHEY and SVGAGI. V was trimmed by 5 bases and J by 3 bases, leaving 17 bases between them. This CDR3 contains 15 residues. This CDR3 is CASSAQGPLGYEQYF. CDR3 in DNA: TGTGCCAGCAGTGCCCAGGGGCCGTTAGGCTACGAGCAGTACTTC.

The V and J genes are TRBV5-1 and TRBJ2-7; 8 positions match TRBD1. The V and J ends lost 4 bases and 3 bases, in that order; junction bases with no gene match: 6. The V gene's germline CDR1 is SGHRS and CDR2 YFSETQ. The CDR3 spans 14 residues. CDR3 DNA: TGCGCCAGCAGCGGGCGACAGGGGAACTACGAGCAGTACTTC. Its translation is CASSGRQGNYEQYF.

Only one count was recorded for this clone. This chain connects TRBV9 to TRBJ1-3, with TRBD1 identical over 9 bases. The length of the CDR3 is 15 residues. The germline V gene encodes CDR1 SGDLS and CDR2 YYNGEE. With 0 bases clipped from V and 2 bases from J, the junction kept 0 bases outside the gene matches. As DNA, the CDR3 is TGTGCCAGCAGCGTAGACAGGGGGCCTGGAAACACCATATATTTT. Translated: CASSVDRGPGNTIYF.

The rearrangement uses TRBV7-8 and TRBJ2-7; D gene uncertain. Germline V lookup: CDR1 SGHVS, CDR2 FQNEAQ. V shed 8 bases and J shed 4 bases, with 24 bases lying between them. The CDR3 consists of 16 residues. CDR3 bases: TGTGCCAGCCACTATGGTCCCGACCCCCGTCAATACGAGCAGTACTTC. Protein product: CASHYGPDPRQYEQYF.

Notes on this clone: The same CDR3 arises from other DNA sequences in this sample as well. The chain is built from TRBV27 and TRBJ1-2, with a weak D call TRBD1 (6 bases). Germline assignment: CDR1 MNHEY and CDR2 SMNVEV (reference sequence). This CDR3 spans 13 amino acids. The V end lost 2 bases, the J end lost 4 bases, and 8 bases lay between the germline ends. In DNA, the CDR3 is TGTGCCAGCAGTTTAAGGGGGAGCTATGGCTACACCTTC. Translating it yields CASSLRGSYGYTF.

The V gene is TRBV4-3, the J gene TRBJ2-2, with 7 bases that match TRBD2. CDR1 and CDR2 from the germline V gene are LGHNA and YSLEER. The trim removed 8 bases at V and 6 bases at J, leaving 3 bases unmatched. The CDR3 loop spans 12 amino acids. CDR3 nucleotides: TGCGCCAGCCGCCGGGGGGCCGGGGAGCTGTTTTTT. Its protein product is CASRRGAGELFF.

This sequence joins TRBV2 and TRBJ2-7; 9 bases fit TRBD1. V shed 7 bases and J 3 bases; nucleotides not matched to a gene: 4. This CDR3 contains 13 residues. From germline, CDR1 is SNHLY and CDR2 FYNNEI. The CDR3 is CASTADRGYEQYF. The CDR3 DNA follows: TGTGCCAGCACCGCGGACAGGGGCTACGAGCAGTACTTC.

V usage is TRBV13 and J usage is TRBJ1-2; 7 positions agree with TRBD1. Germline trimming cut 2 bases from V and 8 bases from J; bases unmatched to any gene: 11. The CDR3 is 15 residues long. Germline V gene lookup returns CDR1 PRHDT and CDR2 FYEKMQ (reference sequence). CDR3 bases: TGTGCCAGCAGCTTATTGGGACAGCGTCTTATGGGCTACACCTTC. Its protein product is CASSLLGQRLMGYTF.